Shown below are 5 T cell receptor beta chains from a single sample sequenced in a study of T-cell reconstitution after alpha-beta-depleted transplantation in children. Preparation of the TCRbeta library was carried out with unique molecular identifiers. MiXCR, run by TCRdb on the PCR reads, gives a single entry per CDR3 protein. The sample consists of fewer than 700,000 distinct CDR3 sequences, over 10% of them appearing once. Sequencing used PBMCs, mostly from graft donor cells, obtained 360 days after TCRalphabeta/CD19-depleted stem cell transplant. The receptors come from a male patient aged 10 to 17 who had a stem cell transplant for acute myeloid leukemia, so the T cells may come from the graft donor.

This clonotype has only a few counts. The chain is built from TRBV7-2 and TRBJ2-3; 12 bases align to TRBD2. With V trimmed by 5 bases and J by 5 bases, 8 bases remained unmatched. Germline V gives CDR1 SGHTA, CDR2 FQGNSA. This CDR3 has 16 amino acids. CDR3 loop: CASSRRLAGAKDTQYF. The CDR3 DNA follows: TGTGCCAGCAGCCGACGACTAGCGGGAGCGAAAGATACGCAGTATTTT.

In its sample, this clonotype was seen a few times. This chain links TRBV6-5 with TRBJ2-5; either TRBD1 or TRBD2 may fit D (6 bases each). Germline V gene lookup returns CDR1 MNHEY and CDR2 SVGAGI. CDR3 length: 16 residues. V was trimmed by 0 bases and J by 7 bases, leaving 18 bases between them. CDR3: CASSYSHRGTFRTQYF. The CDR3 nucleotides are TGTGCCAGCAGTTACTCCCATCGGGGGACATTTAGGACCCAGTACTTC.

CDR3 protein: CASSATSGTDAQYF. CDR3 nucleotide sequence: TGTGCCAGCAGCGCCACTTCGGGGACGGACGCGCAGTATTTT. This chain connects TRBV9 to TRBJ2-3; D is perhaps TRBD1 or TRBD2 (5 bases each). Trimming took 3 bases from V and 10 from J, leaving 18 bases between them. Germline V CDR1 and CDR2: SGDLS, YYNGEE. The CDR3 has 14 amino acids.

This clonotype was picked up many times. The gene calls are TRBV5-1 and TRBJ2-3, with D perhaps TRBD1 (5 bases). V was pared by 4 bases and J by 3 bases, with 15 bases between. Per the germline V gene, CDR1 is SGHRS and CDR2 is YFSETQ. The CDR3 contains 15 residues. The CDR3 DNA reads as TGCGCCAGCAGCACTGGGGCCTCAGGGACAGATACGCAGTATTTT. This gives the protein CASSTGASGTDTQYF.

CDR3 amino acids: CSAPQGVETQYF. The CDR3 bases are TGCAGTGCTCCACAGGGGGTTGAGACCCAGTACTTC. This sequence joins TRBV20-1 and TRBJ2-5; TRBD1 matches 8 bases. The CDR3 extends over 12 amino acids. The trim removed 5 bases at V and 5 bases at J, leaving 4 bases unmatched. Per germline, CDR1 DFQATT and CDR2 SNEGSKA (reference sequence).